This entry lists 16 T cell receptor beta chains sequenced from one sample in a study of T-cell reconstitution after alpha-beta-depleted transplantation in children (TCRdb year 2016). The library was prepared using PCR. The sequencing machine was an Illumina HiSeq 2500. Molecular barcoding was employed in the preparation of TCR libraries, with unique molecular identifiers being used to normalize TCRbeta repertoire quantification. TCRdb's own reprocessing of the public reads used fastp at Q25 and MiXCR and kept productive beta chains. CDR3 protein sequences are deduplicated, and each keeps its most common genes and DNA. In all, the sample holds 190,000 or so distinct CDR3 sequences, and 6.5% to 7.5% of those were seen once. Together, the top ten hold 3% to 3.5% of the sample. The sample here was PBMCs from the stem cell graft donor, taken from the stem cell graft. The source of these receptors is a human donor who donated a stem cell graft to a child with Wiskott-Aldrich syndrome.

The V gene is TRBV30, the J gene TRBJ2-1; D may be TRBD1 (6 bases). Looked up from germline, CDR1 is GTSNPN and CDR2 is SVGIG (reference sequence). The CDR3 covers 16 residues. Trimming left V 1 base short and J 1 base short, with 14 bases between. CDR3 nucleotide sequence: TGTGCCTGGAGTGATTATACAGGGTTTTCCTACAATGAGCAGTTCTTC. Its protein is CAWSDYTGFSYNEQFF.

The chain's CDR3 is CASSFRTSGDDPGELFF. CDR3 coding DNA: TGTGCCAGCAGCTTCCGGACTAGCGGGGATGATCCCGGGGAGCTGTTTTTT. The chain couples TRBV4-2 to TRBJ2-2; 12 bases are shared with TRBD2. Germline-derived CDR1 and CDR2 are LGHNA and YNFKEQ. V trimming: 5 bases; J trimming: 6 bases; junction bases outside the gene matches: 10. CDR3 size: 17 residues.

The sample holds many counts of this clonotype. The genes are TRBV5-1 and TRBJ2-2, with D perhaps matching TRBD1 (5 bases). CDR1 and CDR2 from the germline V gene are SGHRS and YFSETQ. The CDR3 contains 15 residues. V lost 0 bases, J lost 4 bases, and 10 bases lay in between. CDR3 in amino acids: CASSLEGAITGELFF. The CDR3, as DNA: TGCGCCAGCAGCTTGGAAGGGGCCATCACCGGGGAGCTGTTTTTT.

This clonotype showed up many times. The chain links TRBV5-1 to TRBJ2-7, with 9 positions matching TRBD1. The length of the CDR3 is 14 residues. The ends lost 4 bases at V and 5 bases at J; junction bases unmatched: 7. The V gene's germline CDR1 is SGHRS and CDR2 YFSETQ. The CDR3 nucleotides are TGCGCCAGCAGCCCTCGGACAGGGGACAACGAGCAGTACTTC. Translated: CASSPRTGDNEQYF.

The chain couples TRBV5-1 to TRBJ2-2; possible D gene TRBD2, 6 bases. V was shortened by 5 bases and J by 6 bases, with 17 bases between the two germline ends. The CDR3 spans 15 residues. Germline lookup yields CDR1 SGHRS and CDR2 YFSETQ. CDR3 bases: TGCGCCAGCAGTGACCGGGCTTGGAGGGCCGGGGAGCTGTTTTTT. Protein sequence: CASSDRAWRAGELFF.

This clonotype was recorded many times. The chain joins TRBV27 to TRBJ2-1; 9 bases align to TRBD2. CDR3 length: 16 amino acids. The V and J ends lost 0 bases and 2 bases, in that order; junction bases with no gene match: 2. From germline, CDR1 is MNHEY and CDR2 SMNVEV (reference sequence). CDR3 sequence reads: CASSLSAGGPYNEQFF. The CDR3 bases are TGTGCCAGCAGTTTATCGGCGGGGGGGCCCTACAATGAGCAGTTCTTC.

Ten or more counts support this clonotype. V usage is TRBV9 and J usage is TRBJ2-1; 15 bases align to TRBD2. The CDR3 spans 15 residues. In germline, CDR1 is SGDLS, CDR2 YYNGEE. Trimming took 0 bases from V and 10 from J; bases not matched to a gene: 2. The CDR3 DNA is TGTGCCAGCAGCGTAGAGGGACTAGCGGGAGGCGAGCAGTTCTTC. It codes for CASSVEGLAGGEQFF.

This clonotype was seen at least ten times. The V gene is TRBV7-2, the J gene TRBJ2-2; 9 bases map to TRBD2. V trimming: 4 bases; J trimming: 3 bases; junction bases outside the gene matches: 9. This CDR3 is built from 17 residues. The germline CDR1 and CDR2 sequences are SGHTA and FQGNSA. CDR3 region: CASSSSLAGRHTGELFF. The CDR3 nucleotides read TGTGCCAGCAGCTCTTCACTAGCGGGTCGCCACACCGGGGAGCTGTTTTTT.

This clonotype was observed many times. This sequence joins TRBV7-8 and TRBJ2-5; D is undetermined. The CDR3 covers 14 residues. Germline assignment: CDR1 SGHVS and CDR2 FQNEAQ. The ends were cut back, 5 bases at V and 4 bases at J, with 14 bases in the middle. The CDR3 DNA reads as TGTGCCAGCAGCAAAATAACAGACGGAGAGACCCAGTACTTC. This codes for CASSKITDGETQYF.

This clonotype has at least ten counts. The V call is TRBV6-2 or TRBV6-3, the J call TRBJ2-5; D remains ambiguous. Trimming stripped 2 bases from V and 6 bases from J, with 10 bases between. Looked up from germline, CDR1 is MNHEY and CDR2 is SVGEGT. CDR3 length equals 13 residues. The CDR3 reads CASSYGDVKTQYF. CDR3 nucleotide sequence: TGTGCCAGCAGTTACGGGGATGTAAAGACCCAGTACTTC.

This clonotype has a count of ten or more. The chain combines TRBV4-1 with TRBJ2-1; 9 nucleotides align to TRBD2. Germline-derived CDR1 and CDR2 are MGHRA and YSYEKL. The CDR3 loop spans 15 amino acids. J lost 4 bases, V lost 4 bases, and 5 bases had no gene match. The DNA of the CDR3 is TGCGCCAGCAGCCTCCCTAGCGGGGAGTACAATGAGCAGTTCTTC. Translated, it gives CASSLPSGEYNEQFF.

The table lists this clonotype with many counts. This chain links TRBV12-3 or TRBV12-4 with TRBJ2-3; D gene unclear. The germline V and J ends were trimmed by 6 bases and 6 bases, with 10 bases remaining between them. This CDR3 region has 12 residues. This CDR3 is CASSPPADTQYF. The CDR3 DNA is TGTGCCAGCAGCCCTCCGGCCGATACGCAGTATTTT.

This clonotype was found many times. The chain is built from TRBV12-3 or TRBV12-4 and TRBJ2-7, with TRBD1 matching 7 bases. The CDR3 covers 14 residues. The ends lost 5 bases at V and 6 bases at J; junction bases unmatched: 10. The CDR3 sequence: CASSPDREKPEQYF. The CDR3, as DNA: TGTGCCAGCAGTCCCGACAGGGAGAAACCCGAGCAGTACTTC.

Many counts were recorded for this clonotype. V is TRBV29-1 and J is TRBJ2-2; unclear D gene. There are 13 residues in the CDR3. From germline, CDR1 is SQVTM and CDR2 ANQGSEA. V lost 4 bases to trimming and J lost 3 bases, with 9 bases between them. The CDR3: CSVGYSYTGELFF. The CDR3 DNA sequence: TGCAGCGTTGGCTACAGTTACACCGGGGAGCTGTTTTTT.

The chain links TRBV2 to TRBJ2-7, with TRBD2 matching 7 bases. The germline V gene encodes CDR1 SNHLY and CDR2 FYNNEI. This CDR3 region has 14 residues. V lost 2 bases and J lost 7; bases outside the gene matches: 8. The DNA of the CDR3 is TGTGCCAGCAGTGAAAAGGGAGCGGGATTTGAGCAGTACTTC. This sequence encodes CASSEKGAGFEQYF.

This clonotype was picked up many times. The rearrangement links TRBV7-9 to TRBJ1-1; D is unclear. The CDR3 spans 11 residues. Germline V gene data show CDR1 as SEHNR and CDR2 as FQNEAQ (reference sequence). The ends were cut back, 11 bases at V and 3 bases at J, with 10 bases in the middle. CDR3 region: CAAEKYTEAFF. The CDR3 DNA sequence: TGTGCCGCAGAGAAGTACACTGAAGCTTTCTTT. The complete variable domain, with remaining parts taken from reference TRBV7-9 and TRBJ1-1, reads DTGVSQNPRHKITKRGQNVTFRCDPISEHNRLYWYRQTLGQGPEFLTYFQNEAQLEKSRLLSDRFSAERPKGSFSTLEIQRTEQGDSAMYLCAAEKYTEAFFGQGTRLTVV.